The 28 T cell receptor beta chains given below trace back to one sample, sequenced in a study of naive and memory T cell subsets. Both TRBC1 and TRBC2 were covered by a beta constant-region primer of two equimolar oligonucleotides. Four rounds of PCR amplified the ligated cDNA using nested alpha and beta constant-region primers plus SP2. Via MiXCR, TCRdb re-called the UMI-ligation and nested PCR reads, giving one row per CDR3 protein. The profile shows about 22,000 distinct CDR3 sequences, approximately 10% of them singletons. Source material: central memory CD8+ T cells from blood. Receptor source: a human donor in good health.

This clonotype was seen more than once but under ten times. This chain uses TRBV11-3 with TRBJ2-7; TRBD2 matches at 9 bases. Germline CDR1 SGHNT, CDR2 YENEEA. V shed 6 bases, J shed 3 bases, and the junction held 12 bases outside the gene matches. This CDR3 spans 16 amino acids. The CDR3 DNA is TGTGCCAGCAGACCCAGCGCTAGCGGGAACTACTACGAGCAGTACTTC. This codes for CASRPSASGNYYEQYF.

This clonotype was detected many times. The chain is built from TRBV6-2 or TRBV6-3 and TRBJ2-1; 8 bases align to TRBD2. The V gene end was trimmed by 7 bases and the J gene end by 4 bases; junction bases not matched to a gene: 9. The CDR3 contains 15 residues. In germline, CDR1 is MNHEY, CDR2 SVGEGT. The CDR3 nucleotides read TGTGCCAGCACCACAAAGCCTAGCGGGTACAATGAGCAGTTCTTC. Translating gives CASTTKPSGYNEQFF.

The table lists this clonotype with many counts. The chain joins TRBV10-3 to TRBJ2-7, with TRBD1 matching 8 bases. V gave up 2 bases and J gave up 1 base; unmatched junction bases: 4. Germline assignment: CDR1 ENHRY and CDR2 SYGVKD. The CDR3 loop spans 15 amino acids. The CDR3 sequence: CAISEDQGASYEQYF. The CDR3, as DNA: TGTGCCATCAGTGAGGACCAGGGGGCTTCCTACGAGCAGTACTTC.

In this sample, this clonotype turned up many times. The CDR3 DNA reads TGTGCCAGCAGCCAACTCGCGGGAGTTTCCTACAATGAGCAGTTCTTC. Its translation is CASSQLAGVSYNEQFF. The V gene is TRBV3-1, the J gene TRBJ2-1; TRBD2 matches at 7 bases. The CDR3 is made up of 16 amino acids. Germline lookup yields CDR1 LGHDT and CDR2 YNNKEL (reference sequence). Trimming cost V 2 bases and J 1 base; bases outside gene matches: 5.

The table lists this clonotype with many counts. This sequence joins TRBV28 and TRBJ2-2; unclear D gene. Germline V lookup: CDR1 MDHEN, CDR2 SYDVKM. Trimming pared 6 bases from V and 2 bases from J, leaving 13 bases between. This CDR3 spans 15 amino acids. Written as DNA, the CDR3 is TGTGCCAGCAGCCCTCGGACGGAAAACACCGGGGAGCTGTTTTTT. Encoded protein: CASSPRTENTGELFF.

Ten or more counts support this clonotype. The V call is TRBV14, the J call TRBJ2-5; a possible D gene is TRBD1 (5 bases). Between the trimmed V and J ends, which lost 6 bases and 5 bases, there was a span of 16 bases. Per the germline V gene, CDR1 is SGHDN and CDR2 is FVKESK. The CDR3 spans 14 residues. The CDR3 nucleotides are TGTGCCAGCAGGAAGAAGGGGCCGCCTGAGACCCAGTACTTC. Translating gives CASRKKGPPETQYF.

This clonotype is termed medium-sized. The J gene is TRBJ2-2, the V gene TRBV20-1; possibly TRBD1 or TRBD2 for D (5 bases each). Germline CDR1 reads DFQATT; CDR2 reads SNEGSKA (reference sequence). The CDR3 loop spans 16 amino acids. Trimming removed 0 bases from V and 3 bases from J, with 14 bases in between. DNA of the CDR3: TGCAGTGCTAGAGATTTTAGTCAGGGAGACACCGGGGAGCTGTTTTTT. Its protein is CSARDFSQGDTGELFF.

The chain links TRBV7-9 to TRBJ2-7; 8 bases are a match to TRBD2. With 1 base clipped from V and 6 bases from J, the junction kept 8 bases outside the gene matches. Germline CDR1 SEHNR, CDR2 FQNEAQ (reference sequence). The length of the CDR3 is 15 residues. The CDR3 DNA reads TGTGCCAGCAGCTTAGGGCGAGGGACTAGGGTCGAGCAGTACTTC. It is translated as CASSLGRGTRVEQYF.

The chain combines TRBV6-6 with TRBJ2-2; 7 nucleotides match TRBD1. Trimming took 4 bases from V and 3 from J; bases not matched to a gene: 2. This CDR3 contains 14 residues. Germline lookup yields CDR1 MNHNY and CDR2 SVGAGI (reference sequence). The CDR3 coding sequence is TGTGCCAGCAGTTCTCAGGGGGACACCGGGGAGCTGTTTTTT. Translation: CASSSQGDTGELFF.

This clonotype was seen ten or more times. The chain is built from TRBV7-9 and TRBJ1-2; 8 bases line up with TRBD1. The V and J ends lost 3 bases and 8 bases, in that order; junction bases with no gene match: 14. The CDR3 sequence is 16 residues long. Germline V lookup: CDR1 SEHNR, CDR2 FQNEAQ (reference sequence). The CDR3 sequence is CASSFAGDKDRGGYTF. The CDR3 coding sequence is TGTGCCAGCAGCTTTGCCGGAGATAAAGACAGGGGAGGCTACACCTTC.

This chain uses TRBV27 with TRBJ1-4; D may be TRBD1 (6 bases). The CDR3 has 13 residues. Trimming cost V 3 bases and J 8 bases, with 10 bases left between them. Germline values: CDR1 MNHEY, CDR2 SMNVEV (reference sequence). The CDR3 loop reads CASSFEGDEKLFF. CDR3 nucleotides: TGTGCCAGCAGTTTTGAGGGGGACGAAAAACTGTTTTTT.

This rearrangement joins TRBV7-6 to TRBJ1-2; a possible D gene is TRBD1 (6 bases). Germline loops: CDR1 SGHVS, CDR2 FNYEAQ. The CDR3 consists of 18 residues. Between the trimmed V and J ends, which lost 4 bases and 0 bases, there was a span of 21 bases. This chain's CDR3 is CASSWLHQGMPPNYGYTF. The CDR3 coding sequence is TGTGCCAGCAGCTGGCTCCACCAGGGGATGCCCCCTAACTATGGCTACACCTTC. The full variable domain, completed using reference TRBV7-6 and TRBJ1-2, is GAGVSQSPRYKVTKRGQDVALRCDPISGHVSLYWYRQALGQGPEFLTYFNYEAQQDKSGLPNDRFSAERPEGSISTLTIQRTEQRDSAMYRCASSWLHQGMPPNYGYTFGSGTRLTVV.

This clonotype is medium-sized. The V call is TRBV20-1, the J call TRBJ1-5; maybe TRBD1 (5 bases). This CDR3 contains 14 residues. V lost 1 base to trimming and J lost 5 bases, with 12 bases between them. Germline CDR1 reads DFQATT; CDR2 reads SNEGSKA (reference sequence). The CDR3 DNA reads TGCAGTGCTAGAGGTACGCCACAGGATCAGCCCCAGCATTTT. It is translated as CSARGTPQDQPQHF.

This clonotype was seen a few times. V gene TRBV20-1 combines with J gene TRBJ2-1; 9 nucleotides match TRBD2. The length of the CDR3 is 15 residues. Per germline, CDR1 DFQATT and CDR2 SNEGSKA (reference sequence). V gave up 3 bases and J gave up 2 bases; unmatched junction bases: 5. The CDR3 DNA reads as TGCAGTGCTAGGTCAATAGCGGGAGCCTACAATGAGCAGTTCTTC. Protein: CSARSIAGAYNEQFF.

V and J are TRBV6-5 and TRBJ1-4; the D is unclear. Germline CDR1 MNHEY, CDR2 SVGAGI. Trimming took 0 bases from V and 7 from J, leaving 15 bases between them. The length of the CDR3 is 16 residues. In DNA, the CDR3 is TGTGCCAGCAGTTACTCGATAAGCCGCACCTCTGAAAAACTGTTTTTT. Its translation is CASSYSISRTSEKLFF.

By share of the sample, this clonotype is medium-sized. The rearrangement uses TRBV6-2 or TRBV6-3 and TRBJ2-2; 10 bases agree with TRBD1. CDR1 is MNHEY and CDR2 is SVGEGT in the germline V gene. Germline trimming cut 6 bases from V and 3 bases from J; bases unmatched to any gene: 4. This CDR3 has 15 amino acids. CDR3 DNA: TGTGCCAGCAGACCCGGGACAGGGGACACCGGGGAGCTGTTTTTT. Translated: CASRPGTGDTGELFF.

This clonotype was detected only a few times. This sequence joins TRBV10-3 and TRBJ2-3, with 8 bases that match TRBD1. J lost 4 bases, V lost 9 bases, and 12 bases had no gene match. The CDR3 has 15 amino acids. Germline V gene lookup returns CDR1 ENHRY and CDR2 SYGVKD. This CDR3 is CAIKGGRGPSDTQYF. In nucleotides, the CDR3 is TGTGCCATAAAGGGGGGCAGGGGGCCCTCAGATACGCAGTATTTT.

This clonotype was detected ten times or more. The genes are TRBV7-3 and TRBJ1-1; TRBD1 is a possible D gene (5 bases). Per germline, CDR1 SGHTA and CDR2 FQGTGA. Trimming removed 4 bases from V and 1 base from J, with 10 bases in between. This CDR3 region has 14 residues. The DNA for the CDR3 is TGTGCCAGCAGCTCATCCACAGGGAACACTGAAGCTTTCTTT. Its protein product is CASSSSTGNTEAFF. The complete variable domain, with remaining parts taken from reference TRBV7-3 and TRBJ1-1, reads GAGVSQTPSNKVTEKGKYVELRCDPISGHTALYWYRQSLGQGPEFLIYFQGTGAADDSGLPNDRFFAVRPEGSVSTLKIQRTERGDSAVYLCASSSSTGNTEAFFGQGTRLTVV.

A few counts support this clonotype. The V call is TRBV12-3 or TRBV12-4, the J call TRBJ1-5; D gene ambiguous. V was shortened by 5 bases and J by 3 bases, with 11 bases between the two germline ends. The CDR3 runs 14 residues. In DNA, the CDR3 is TGTGCCAGCAGTATTGTGTCGCCCAATCAGCCCCAGCATTTT. It codes for CASSIVSPNQPQHF.

This clonotype has ten or more counts. J is TRBJ2-5 and V is TRBV6-6; the match to TRBD1 covers 8 bases. CDR1 and CDR2 from the germline V gene are MNHNY and SVGAGI (reference sequence). The CDR3 loop spans 16 amino acids. J gave up 0 bases and V 2 bases, and 5 bases lay outside the gene matches. CDR3 loop: CASSYLTGEDQETQYF. The CDR3 DNA follows: TGTGCCAGCAGTTACCTGACAGGGGAGGACCAAGAGACCCAGTACTTC.

This clonotype has more than one count but fewer than ten. The V call is TRBV6-5, the J call TRBJ1-1; 7 nucleotides match TRBD1. The V gene's germline CDR1 is MNHEY and CDR2 SVGAGI. The J segment lost 1 base and the V segment lost 2 bases, leaving 4 bases of the junction unmatched. There are 15 residues in the CDR3. The CDR3 DNA is TGTGCCAGCAGTTACGGCAACAGGGGGAACACTGAAGCTTTCTTT. It is translated as CASSYGNRGNTEAFF.

This clonotype was seen more than once but under ten times. The rearrangement links TRBV28 to TRBJ2-7; 7 nucleotides match TRBD2. Germline lookup yields CDR1 MDHEN and CDR2 SYDVKM. This CDR3 comprises 13 residues. Trimming removed 3 bases from V and 4 bases from J; junction bases left unmatched: 3. The CDR3 region is CASSLGGGYEQYF. Written as DNA, the CDR3 is TGTGCCAGCAGTTTGGGGGGGGGTTACGAGCAGTACTTC.

This clonotype was picked up a small number of times. The V and J genes are TRBV4-3 and TRBJ1-4, with TRBD1 matching 9 bases. The CDR3 runs to 16 residues. V was clipped by 0 bases and J by 8 bases; unmatched bases: 7. The germline V gene has CDR1 LGHNA and CDR2 YSLEER. This CDR3 reads CASSQELGTGNEKLFF. CDR3 coding DNA: TGCGCCAGCAGCCAAGAGTTGGGGACAGGGAACGAAAAACTGTTTTTT.

V usage is TRBV27 and J usage is TRBJ2-1; D might be TRBD2 (6 bases). CDR1 is MNHEY and CDR2 is SMNVEV in the germline V gene (reference sequence). The germline V and J ends were trimmed by 3 bases and 2 bases, with 8 bases remaining between them. The CDR3 is made up of 14 amino acids. This CDR3 reads CASSFSGPYNEQFF. CDR3 nucleotide sequence: TGTGCCAGCAGTTTTAGCGGACCCTACAATGAGCAGTTCTTC.

This clonotype is labeled medium-sized. The chain links TRBV2 to TRBJ2-7, with 8 bases fitting TRBD1. V shed 5 bases and J 3 bases; nucleotides not matched to a gene: 12. The CDR3 is made up of 16 amino acids. Germline-derived CDR1 and CDR2 are SNHLY and FYNNEI. The CDR3 loop is CASSMGTGRVSYEQYF. The CDR3 coding sequence is TGTGCCAGCAGTATGGGGACAGGCCGAGTGAGCTACGAGCAGTACTTC.

This clonotype appeared many times. The V and J genes are TRBV15 and TRBJ2-7; 8 bases fit TRBD2. Germline V lookup: CDR1 LNHNV, CDR2 YYDKDF (reference sequence). This CDR3 is 15 amino acids long. V gave up 2 bases and J gave up 4 bases; unmatched junction bases: 7. CDR3 nucleotides: TGTGCCACCAGCAGAAGTCGGGAGGGGGGGTACGAGCAGTACTTC. Its translation: CATSRSREGGYEQYF.

By proportion, this clonotype is medium-sized. The chain is built from TRBV6-5 and TRBJ1-2, with D perhaps matching TRBD1 (5 bases). Germline V gives CDR1 MNHEY, CDR2 SVGAGI. The V end was cut by 0 bases, the J end by 4 bases, with 12 bases between. CDR3 size: 15 residues. The CDR3 nucleotides read TGTGCCAGCAGTTACTCGACGGCAGGGCCCTATGGCTACACCTTC. This gives the protein CASSYSTAGPYGYTF.

The chain carries TRBV4-3 and TRBJ2-2; TRBD2 might be the D (6 bases). V shed 3 bases and J shed 7 bases, with 18 bases lying between them. This CDR3 is 16 amino acids long. Germline assignment: CDR1 LGHNA and CDR2 YSLEER. CDR3 region: CASSHIRDWGSGELFF. CDR3 bases: TGCGCCAGCAGCCATATCCGGGACTGGGGTAGCGGGGAGCTGTTTTTT.